This T cell receptor beta chain originates from a study of shared clonotypes between healthy human individuals. General study points: It was observed that 4% to 6% of naive CD4 clonotypes were shared across several donors.

Positively selected for CCR7, the CD45RO-negative cells used as naive CD8 cells excluded terminally differentiated effector memory CD45RA+ cells. Healthy adults negative for HIV, lacking recent acute infections or vaccinations, served as donors. Sequencing used immunoSEQ multiplex PCR; TCRdb keeps in-frame clones, though not all of them. The top ten clones hold about 1.7% of a sample with about 2.1 million clones, just over 90% of them seen once. About this clone itself: Its antigen is as yet unknown.

The V gene's germline CDR1 is MNHEY and CDR2 SMNVEV (reference sequence). The J segment lost 3 bases and the V segment lost 3 bases, leaving 8 bases of the junction unmatched. The CDR3 sequence is 16 residues long. The sequencing input was naive CD8+ T cells from PBMCs. The V call is TRBV27, the J call TRBJ2-1; TRBD2 matches 7 bases. The source is a man aged 18 to 29 in good health. Some clones in this sample may be carry-over from other donors' samples. DNA for the CDR3: TGTGCCAGCAGTTTCTCTGCGGGAGAAGACTACAATGAGCAGTTCTTC. Translated: CASSFSAGEDYNEQFF.